These 25 T cell receptor beta chains were all obtained from the same sample, sequenced in a study of Tregs in tolerant kidney transplant recipients. The method was immunoSEQ multiplex PCR; TCRdb's version includes in-frame clones alone and lacks a portion of them. This repertoire comprises about 11,000 clones; its ten largest clones make up about 24%. Recipients received nonmyeloablative bone marrow transplants from related graft donors, with transient mixed chimerism. Material: CD8+ T cells from blood (PBMCs), obtained 24 months after the transplant. The receptors originated from a human patient who received a combined kidney and bone marrow transplant. The graft donor may have contributed some T cells.

In the case of this clone: The DNA ends 3 residues before the CDR3 does, and the rest of the CDR3 is filled in from the germline J gene. This chain joins TRBV6-2 or TRBV6-3 and TRBJ1-2; TRBD1 aligns across 7 bases. Unmatched junction bases numbered 6, after V lost 4 bases and J lost 1 base. This CDR3 spans 15 amino acids. Germline V gene lookup returns CDR1 MNHEY and CDR2 SVGEGT. CDR3 sequence: CASSSVGTDNYGYTF. The CDR3 bases that were read are TGTGCCAGCAGTTCGGTAGGGACAGATAACTATGGC.

Points on this clone: Read data end 3 residues before the CDR3 end; the end is taken from the germline J gene. The V gene is TRBV4-1, the J gene TRBJ2-7; D gene ambiguous. The CDR3 length is 15 residues. Germline V gives CDR1 MGHRA, CDR2 YSYEKL. The V gene lost 5 bases and the J gene lost 3 bases, with 17 bases spanning the gap. CDR3 bases read: TGCGCCAGCAGCTATCTTACAGTGGATAGCTACGAG. Residues: CASSYLTVDSYE. The complete CDR3 sequence is CASSYLTVDSYEQYF.

In regard to this clone: The read finishes 3 residues shy of the CDR3 end, and the germline J gene is used to complete it. The chain recombines TRBV19 with TRBJ2-5, with TRBD1 matching 11 bases. The ends lost 5 bases at V and 4 bases at J; junction bases unmatched: 9. The CDR3 loop spans 16 amino acids. The germline V gene has CDR1 LNHDA and CDR2 SQIVND (reference sequence). The CDR3 region is CASSSTPGTGGETQYF. CDR3 bases read: TGTGCCAGTAGTTCAACCCCCGGGACAGGGGGAGAGACC.

Worth noting for this clone: The read is 3 residues too short to cover the CDR3 end, so that end is filled in from the germline J gene. The genes are TRBV7-6 and TRBJ2-7; 7 bases match TRBD1. Per germline, CDR1 SGHVS and CDR2 FNYEAQ. The trim removed 5 bases at V and 0 bases at J, leaving 10 bases unmatched. CDR3 length: 16 amino acids. The sequenced part of the CDR3 DNA is TGTGCCAGCAGCCGGGAAACAGGGGACAGCTCCTACGAG. It is translated as CASSRETGDSSYE. The whole CDR3 protein is CASSRETGDSSYEQYF.

Concerning this clone: The CDR3 end falls 3 residues outside the read, so it is completed with the germline J gene. The chain carries TRBV19 and TRBJ2-7; 8 bases map to TRBD1. The V segment lost 5 bases and the J segment 4 bases; nucleotides outside the gene matches: 7. The CDR3 covers 14 residues. The germline gives CDR1 LNHDA, CDR2 SQIVND (reference sequence). The CDR3 loop reads CASSGAGGEYEQYF. Incomplete CDR3 DNA: TGTGCCAGTAGTGGGGCAGGGGGCGAATACGAG. The full variable domain, rest sourced from reference TRBV19 and TRBJ2-7, is DGGITQSPKYLFRKEGQNVTLSCEQNLNHDAMYWYRQDPGQGLRLIYYSQIVNDFQKGDIAEGYSVSREKKESFPLTVTSAQKNPTAFYLCASSGAGGEYEQYFGPGTRLTVT.

As regards this clone: The read halts 3 residues ahead of the CDR3 end, with the missing end drawn from the germline J gene. The chain combines TRBV19 with TRBJ2-7, with 7 nucleotides matching TRBD2. The junction had 2 bases not matched to a gene; V was cut back by 0 bases and J by 3 bases. Germline loops: CDR1 LNHDA, CDR2 SQIVND (reference sequence). This CDR3 region has 14 residues. The CDR3 sequence is CASSIDGGSYEQYF. The part of the CDR3 DNA that was read is TGTGCCAGTAGTATAGACGGCGGGAGCTACGAG.

The chain's CDR3 is CAWTTGLAVYNEQFF. The sequenced part of the CDR3 DNA is TGTGCCTGGACGACAGGACTAGCGGTCTACAATGAG. The chain links TRBV30 to TRBJ2-1; 10 bases match TRBD2. Read data end 3 residues before the CDR3 end; the end is taken from the germline J gene. The CDR3 sequence is 15 residues long. V lost 4 bases to trimming and J lost 3 bases; unmatched junction nucleotides: 6. Germline CDR1 is GTSNPN and CDR2 is SVGIG (reference sequence).

In the case of this clone: Read coverage stops 3 residues before the CDR3 terminus; the germline J gene supplies the remainder. This chain uses TRBV7-3 with TRBJ1-1; 10 positions match TRBD1. The J segment lost 5 bases and the V segment lost 5 bases, leaving 8 bases of the junction unmatched. This CDR3 contains 15 residues. Germline CDR1 reads SGHTA; CDR2 reads FQGTGA. The CDR3 loop reads CASSPGTGVETEAFF. The part of the CDR3 DNA that was read is TGTGCCAGCAGCCCGGGGACAGGGGTAGAGACTGAA.

In regard to this clone: One end of the junction is discordant with germline, which a read error may explain. The read halts 3 residues ahead of the CDR3 end, with the missing end drawn from the germline J gene. This chain links TRBV4-2 with TRBJ2-3; tentatively, D is TRBD2 (5 bases). The CDR3 totals 14 residues. Germline V gene sequence: CDR1 LGHNA, CDR2 YNFKEQ. CDR3: CASSQVIATDTQYF. The sequenced CDR3 bases are TGCGCCAGCAGCCAAGTGATAGCGACAGATACG.

A note on this clone: The read ends 3 residues before the CDR3 terminus; that terminus is restored from the germline J gene. The V and J genes are TRBV2 and TRBJ1-2; D perhaps matches TRBD1 (6 bases). Germline CDR1 and CDR2: SNHLY and FYNNEI. The CDR3 runs to 14 residues. The germline V and J ends were trimmed by 7 bases and 2 bases, with 14 bases remaining between them. The CDR3 bases that were read are TGTGCCAGCATAGAGACAGGCCAAAACTATGGC. This codes for CASIETGQNYG. The CDR3 in full is CASIETGQNYGYTF.

As concerns this clone: Coverage ceases 3 residues before the CDR3 finishes, and the germline J gene fills in the end. This chain links TRBV5-1 with TRBJ2-7; the match to TRBD2 covers 8 bases. Germline V lookup: CDR1 SGHRS, CDR2 YFSETQ. V shed 0 bases, J shed 0 bases, and the junction held 14 bases outside the gene matches. This CDR3 is 19 amino acids long. Incomplete CDR3 DNA: TGCGCCAGCAGCTTGGGGGGACATTTCACTAGCGGTGTCTCCTACGAG. Its translation: CASSLGGHFTSGVSYE. In full, the CDR3 reads CASSLGGHFTSGVSYEQYF.

Points on this clone: From the germline J gene comes the end of the CDR3, since the read stops 3 residues before it. The chain joins TRBV19 to TRBJ2-1; 9 nucleotides align to TRBD1. Germline V gives CDR1 LNHDA, CDR2 SQIVND (reference sequence). The CDR3 consists of 15 residues. V was clipped by 3 bases and J by 8 bases; unmatched bases: 8. CDR3 amino acids: CASSILPGQGYEQFF. CDR3 DNA, as far as it was read: TGTGCCAGTAGTATTTTACCGGGACAGGGTTATGAG.

As to this clone: Read sequence stops 3 residues before the CDR3 end, and the germline J gene provides the missing end. The genes are TRBV5-4 and TRBJ1-2; maybe TRBD1 (6 bases). The ends were cut back, 2 bases at V and 7 bases at J, with 15 bases in the middle. Germline CDR1 reads SGHNT; CDR2 reads YYREEE (reference sequence). The CDR3 covers 14 residues. The CDR3: CASSLGGAQGGYTF. The CDR3 bases that were read are TGTGCCAGCAGCTTAGGGGGGGCCCAAGGTGGC. The whole variable domain, remainder taken from reference TRBV5-4 and TRBJ1-2, is ETGVTQSPTHLIKTRGQQVTLRCSSQSGHNTVSWYQQALGQGPQFIFQYYREEENGRGNFPPRFSGLQFPNYSSELNVNALELDDSALYLCASSLGGAQGGYTFGSGTRLTVV.

A note on this clone: The read ends 3 residues before the CDR3 terminus; that terminus is restored from the germline J gene. The genes are TRBV7-8 and TRBJ2-7; 8 bases agree with TRBD1. The CDR3 is 16 residues long. CDR1 SGHVS and CDR2 FQNEAQ come from the germline V gene. The junction had 7 bases not matched to a gene; V was cut back by 0 bases and J by 3 bases. Partial CDR3 DNA: TGTGCCAGCAGCTTAGCGAGAGGGACAGGAGACTACGAG. It codes for CASSLARGTGDYE. The CDR3 in full is CASSLARGTGDYEQYF.

On this clone: The CDR3 end falls 3 residues outside the read, so it is completed with the germline J gene. This chain links TRBV19 with TRBJ1-5; D may be TRBD1 (5 bases). V was clipped by 7 bases and J by 0 bases, with 13 bases between them. Germline assignment: CDR1 LNHDA and CDR2 SQIVND (reference sequence). This CDR3 region has 15 residues. The CDR3 here is CASMGGRNSNQPQHF. The sequenced part of the CDR3 DNA is TGTGCCAGTATGGGGGGACGGAATAGCAATCAGCCC.

Notes on this clone: The read ends 3 residues early relative to the CDR3; the germline J gene fills the gap. This chain connects TRBV18 to TRBJ2-2; no definite D call. The germline V and J ends were trimmed by 3 bases and 6 bases, with 14 bases remaining between them. CDR1 and CDR2 (germline): KGHSH, LQKENI. This CDR3 has 15 amino acids. CDR3 DNA, as far as it was read: TGTGCCAGCTCACCGGTGTATGGCTCCTCCGGGGAG. This gives the protein CASSPVYGSSGE. The whole CDR3 sequence is CASSPVYGSSGELFF. Using reference TRBV18 and TRBJ2-2 for the parts outside the CDR3, the full variable domain is NAGVMQNPRHLVRRRGQEARLRCSPMKGHSHVYWYRQLPEEGLKFMVYLQKENIIDESGMPKERFSAEFPKEGPSILRIQQVVRGDSAAYFCASSPVYGSSGELFFGEGSRLTVL.

As for this clone: From the germline J gene comes the end of the CDR3, since the read stops 3 residues before it. The gene calls are TRBV19 and TRBJ1-3; D call uncertain. Trimming removed 8 bases at V and 2 bases at J, with 16 bases between. The V gene's germline CDR1 is LNHDA and CDR2 SQIVND (reference sequence). The CDR3 extends over 15 amino acids. The sequenced CDR3 bases are TGTGCCAGTTGCAACCGTGCGGGTCCTGGAAACACC. It codes for CASCNRAGPGNT. The whole CDR3 is CASCNRAGPGNTIYF.

About this clone itself: The CDR3 end lies 3 residues beyond the end of the read and is filled in from the germline J gene. The rearrangement joins TRBV28 to TRBJ2-7, with 9 bases identical to TRBD2. V lost 4 bases, J lost 3 bases, and 13 bases stayed unmatched. Germline loops: CDR1 MDHEN, CDR2 SYDVKM. The CDR3 is 17 residues long. The CDR3 loop is CASSSPEGLAGYYEQYF. CDR3 DNA (partial): TGTGCCAGCAGTTCCCCGGAGGGCCTAGCGGGGTACTACGAG. The complete variable domain, with remaining parts taken from reference TRBV28 and TRBJ2-7, reads DVKVTQSSRYLVKRTGEKVFLECVQDMDHENMFWYRQDPGLGLRLIYFSYDVKMKEKGDIPEGYSVSREKKERFSLILESASTNQTSMYLCASSSPEGLAGYYEQYFGPGTRLTVT.

Notes on this clone: The CDR3 end lies 3 residues beyond the end of the read and is filled in from the germline J gene. The chain combines TRBV19 with TRBJ1-6; 9 bases are shared with TRBD1. In germline, CDR1 is LNHDA, CDR2 SQIVND (reference sequence). The CDR3 loop spans 15 amino acids. Germline trimming cut 4 bases from V and 10 bases from J; bases unmatched to any gene: 8. CDR3 amino acids: CASSTRTGAASPLHF. The DNA read from the CDR3 is TGTGCCAGTAGTACCCGGACAGGGGCCGCGTCACCC.

Concerning this clone: The DNA ends 3 residues before the CDR3 does, and the rest of the CDR3 is filled in from the germline J gene. The chain couples TRBV29-1 to TRBJ1-2; TRBD1 agrees at 8 bases. The CDR3 runs 15 residues. Trimming cost V 2 bases and J 5 bases; bases outside gene matches: 10. Germline loops: CDR1 SQVTM, CDR2 ANQGSEA. CDR3 region: CSVETPTGEGYGYTF. The DNA read from the CDR3 is TGCAGCGTTGAAACCCCGACAGGGGAGGGGTATGGC.

On this clone: From the germline J gene comes the end of the CDR3, since the read stops 3 residues before it. The V call is TRBV7-9, the J call TRBJ1-3; D gene uncertain. The germline gives CDR1 SEHNR, CDR2 FQNEAQ (reference sequence). The CDR3 consists of 15 residues. Trimming took off 5 bases at V and 0 bases at J, with 11 bases between the two ends. The DNA read from the CDR3 is TGTGCCAGCAGCGTCTGGACTGTCTCTGGAAACACC. Encoded protein: CASSVWTVSGNT. The CDR3 as a whole reads CASSVWTVSGNTIYF.

For this clone: Coverage ceases 3 residues before the CDR3 finishes, and the germline J gene fills in the end. The chain carries TRBV6-2 or TRBV6-3 and TRBJ2-3, with D perhaps matching TRBD1 (6 bases). This CDR3 has 16 amino acids. The germline gives CDR1 MNHEY, CDR2 SVGEGT. Trimming removed 7 bases at V and 2 bases at J, with 19 bases between. CDR3 in amino acids: CASMSGVRLTTDTQYF. Incomplete CDR3 DNA: TGTGCCAGCATGTCAGGGGTTAGACTGACCACAGATACG.

With regard to this clone: The read terminates 3 residues before the CDR3 end, so the remaining end is supplied by the germline J gene. The genes are TRBV5-6 and TRBJ1-5; no clear D. The CDR3 extends over 13 amino acids. Germline loops: CDR1 SGHDT, CDR2 YYEEEE. V gave up 0 bases and J gave up 3 bases, with 4 bases separating them. The part of the CDR3 DNA that was read is TGTGCCAGCAGCTTGGGTCACAATCAGCCC. It is translated as CASSLGHNQP. The full CDR3 protein is CASSLGHNQPQHF.

Concerning this clone: The read ends 3 residues shy of where the CDR3 ends; the end is completed using the germline J gene. J is TRBJ2-5 and V is TRBV6-2 or TRBV6-3, with 9 bases lining up with TRBD1. CDR3 length equals 13 residues. Germline V gives CDR1 MNHEY, CDR2 SVGEGT. V was clipped by 6 bases and J by 4 bases; unmatched bases: 3. This chain's CDR3 is CASRDRGPETQYF. Partial CDR3 DNA: TGTGCCAGCAGGGACAGGGGTCCAGAGACC.

Comments on this clone: Read data end 3 residues before the CDR3 end; the end is taken from the germline J gene. The chain uses TRBV20-1 and TRBJ2-2, with 16 positions matching TRBD2. Unmatched junction bases numbered 17, after V lost 4 bases and J lost 6 bases. This CDR3 region has 20 residues. Germline V CDR1 and CDR2: DFQATT, SNEGSKA (reference sequence). The DNA read from the CDR3 is TGCAGTGCTACCCTGGTGGGACTAGCGGGAGGGGATTTTAGCGCCGGGGAG. Protein product: CSATLVGLAGGDFSAGE. The entire CDR3 is CSATLVGLAGGDFSAGELFF.